This TCR beta chain was recorded in a study of shared clonotypes between healthy human individuals. Across the whole study: CD4 naive and CD4 memory each took three plates per donor, while CD8 naive took two and CD8 memory one. General study points: In several donors, around 5.5% of naive CD4 clonotypes appeared in common.

Clones were read by immunoSEQ multiplex PCR, and TCRdb kept only the in-frame ones, dropping some. The data show approximately 2,200,000 clones, approximately 94% seen once. Naive CD8 cells lacked CD45RO and underwent positive selection for CCR7, leaving out terminally differentiated effector memory CD45RA+ cells. V gave up 7 bases and J gave up 7 bases; unmatched junction bases: 9. CDR1 LNHDA and CDR2 SQIVND come from the germline V gene (reference sequence). This CDR3 spans 13 amino acids. On this clone itself: Its antigen is still unknown.

Sequencing was performed on naive CD8+ T cells from PBMCs. The source is a man aged 18 to 30 in good health. Some clones in this sample may be carry-over from other donors' samples. The rearrangement links TRBV19 to TRBJ2-5; 7 positions agree with TRBD2. CDR3 residues: CASMVRGEGTQYF. The CDR3 nucleotides read TGTGCCAGTATGGTTCGGGGGGAAGGGACCCAGTACTTC. Using reference TRBV19 and TRBJ2-5 for the parts outside the CDR3, the full variable domain is DGGITQSPKYLFRKEGQNVTLSCEQNLNHDAMYWYRQDPGQGLRLIYYSQIVNDFQKGDIAEGYSVSREKKESFPLTVTSAQKNPTAFYLCASMVRGEGTQYFGPGTRLLVL.